What follows describes a single T cell receptor (beta chain). These data belong to a study of molecular identifiers for immune sequencing clone quantification. TCR libraries were built in bulk with a published protocol and specific TCR primers. TCRdb processed the PCR reads anew with MiXCR; each CDR3 protein has one entry. The repertoire holds roughly 300,000 distinct CDR3 sequences, with under 25% as singletons. The sequencing sample was made of naive CD8+ T cells from blood, with Jurkat cell RNA spiked in. Subset described: FACS-sorted CD8+CD4-CCR7+CD45RA+ naive T cells. The sequence was collected from a human donor in good health. Some libraries in this study had Jurkat cell RNA spiked in.

The CDR3 loop reads CASSPSETQYF. CDR3 bases: TGTGCCAGCAGCCCGTCCGAGACCCAGTACTTC. The V gene is TRBV28, the J gene TRBJ2-5; D unclear. This CDR3 comprises 11 residues. CDR1 and CDR2 (germline): MDHEN, SYDVKM. V lost 6 bases and J 5 bases, leaving 7 bases between the germline ends.